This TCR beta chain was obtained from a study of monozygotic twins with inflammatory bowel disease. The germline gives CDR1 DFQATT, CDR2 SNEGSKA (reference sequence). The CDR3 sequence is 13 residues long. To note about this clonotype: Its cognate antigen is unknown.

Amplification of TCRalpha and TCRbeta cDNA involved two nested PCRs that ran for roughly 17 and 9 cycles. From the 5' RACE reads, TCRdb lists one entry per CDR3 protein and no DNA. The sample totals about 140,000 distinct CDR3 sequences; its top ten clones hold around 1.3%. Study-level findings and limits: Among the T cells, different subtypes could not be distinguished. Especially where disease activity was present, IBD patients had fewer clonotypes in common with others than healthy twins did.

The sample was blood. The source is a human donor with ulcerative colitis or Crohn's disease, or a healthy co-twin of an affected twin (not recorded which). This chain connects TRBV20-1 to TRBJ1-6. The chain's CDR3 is CSASGQRNSPLHF.